Detailed here is one T cell receptor (beta chain). Only in-frame clones appear in the TCRdb table, and some are missing; sequencing was by immunoSEQ multiplex PCR. The data contain 60,000 to 65,000 clones, approximately 92% of them singletons. This sample stems from a study of blood T cell repertoires in COVID-19. There are 13 residues in the CDR3. V was trimmed by 8 bases and J by 5 bases, leaving 16 bases between them. Germline CDR1 and CDR2: ENHRY and SYGVKD. This chain joins TRBV10-3 and TRBJ2-7; possible D gene TRBD2, 5 bases. This receptor was obtained from an elderly woman with active COVID-19. The source material was peripheral blood. This chain's CDR3 is CAIRLSGVHEQYF. CDR3 in DNA: TGTGCCATCCGATTGTCCGGGGTACACGAGCAGTACTTC.